Shown below are 9 T cell receptor beta chains from a single sample sequenced in a study of response to subunit inactivated influenza vaccine (dated by TCRdb to 2016 to 2018). Receptor amplification or capture employed RT-PCR. TCRdb records Illumina HiSeq 2500 as the sequencer. TCRdb reprocessed the public reads (quality trimming at Q25 with fastp, clone calling with MiXCR) and kept in-frame beta chains. Each entry merges the rows of one CDR3 protein and shows their most common DNA and genes. In all, the sample holds about 650,000 distinct CDR3 sequences, and 14% of those were seen once. The ten most abundant clones make up 7.6% of the sample. This specimen consisted of PBMCs from blood, obtained less than 15 days before vaccination. Every receptor here comes from a man aged 45-60 years who received an inactivated influenza vaccine. Donor details come from another sample of the same person, matched by shared clones.

This clonotype was found many times. The rearrangement uses TRBV6-5 and TRBJ1-1; 10 bases map to TRBD1. The trim removed 2 bases at V and 5 bases at J, leaving 5 bases unmatched. Germline values: CDR1 MNHEY, CDR2 SVGAGI. The CDR3 has 15 residues. The CDR3 region has the DNA TGTGCCAGCAGTTACACCGGGACAGGGGAGACTGAAGCTTTCTTT. Residues: CASSYTGTGETEAFF.

The chain combines TRBV5-1 with TRBJ2-3; 9 bases match TRBD2. Germline loops: CDR1 SGHRS, CDR2 YFSETQ. There are 15 residues in the CDR3. V lost 4 bases to trimming and J lost 0 bases; unmatched junction nucleotides: 3. The CDR3 DNA follows: TGCGCCAGCAGCATAGCGGGGGACAGCACAGATACGCAGTATTTT. Translating gives CASSIAGDSTDTQYF.

The gene calls are TRBV19 and TRBJ2-1, with 11 bases identical to TRBD1. Germline V gives CDR1 LNHDA, CDR2 SQIVND (reference sequence). This CDR3 contains 13 residues. V was clipped by 9 bases and J by 4 bases; unmatched bases: 2. The CDR3 reads CASGQGAYNEQFF. The CDR3 nucleotides are TGTGCCAGCGGACAGGGGGCTTACAATGAGCAGTTCTTC.

This clonotype was seen at least ten times. The chain's CDR3 is CASRSTVQPQHF. The CDR3 DNA reads TGTGCCAGCAGATCGACAGTCCAGCCCCAGCATTTT. J is TRBJ1-5 and V is TRBV12-3 or TRBV12-4, with TRBD1 as a possible D gene (5 bases). The CDR3 has 12 residues. Between the trimmed V and J ends, which lost 6 bases and 7 bases, there was a span of 10 bases.

V and J are TRBV6-2 or TRBV6-3 and TRBJ2-7, with 7 positions matching TRBD2. The CDR3 has 16 residues. V gave up 0 bases and J gave up 1 base; unmatched junction bases: 6. The V gene's germline CDR1 is MNHEY and CDR2 SVGEGT. CDR3 protein: CASSYSRVAGSYEQYF. For the CDR3, the DNA is TGTGCCAGCAGTTACTCGAGGGTAGCGGGTTCCTACGAGCAGTACTTC.

This clonotype turned up a few times. V gene TRBV7-8 combines with J gene TRBJ1-3; D remains unclear. The CDR3 spans 16 residues. The germline V gene encodes CDR1 SGHVS and CDR2 FQNEAQ. V was pared by 5 bases and J by 0 bases, with 14 bases between. In DNA form, the CDR3 reads TGTGCCAGCAGCCTCGGACTCGCCCTCTCTGGAAACACCATATATTTT. As protein: CASSLGLALSGNTIYF.

The V and J genes are TRBV4-1 and TRBJ1-1; possibly TRBD1 for D (5 bases). Germline loops: CDR1 MGHRA, CDR2 YSYEKL. The V gene lost 0 bases and the J gene lost 3 bases, with 11 bases spanning the gap. This CDR3 spans 15 amino acids. The CDR3 is CASSQETIGDTEAFF. Here the CDR3 DNA reads TGCGCCAGCAGCCAAGAGACGATAGGGGACACTGAAGCTTTCTTT.

The J gene is TRBJ2-1, the V gene TRBV27; D is ambiguous. The germline CDR1 and CDR2 sequences are MNHEY and SMNVEV (reference sequence). The ends were cut back, 4 bases at V and 5 bases at J, with 12 bases in the middle. This CDR3 spans 14 amino acids. The CDR3 reads CASSSQFLDNEQFF. CDR3 sequence (DNA): TGTGCCAGCAGTTCCCAATTCCTCGACAATGAGCAGTTCTTC.

The V call is TRBV5-1, the J call TRBJ2-7; TRBD2 aligns across 7 bases. The CDR3 contains 15 residues. After removal of 0 bases from V and 4 bases from J, the junction contained 7 bases not matched to a gene. Per germline, CDR1 SGHRS and CDR2 YFSETQ. The CDR3 nucleotides read TGCGCCAGCAGCTTGGAAACGGGGGGTAAATACGAGCAGTACTTC. Protein: CASSLETGGKYEQYF.